The 6 T cell receptor beta chains listed next were all sequenced from one sample in a study of T cells after yellow fever vaccination. MiXCR, run by TCRdb on the 5' RACE reads, gives a single entry per CDR3 protein. The profile shows some 560,000 distinct CDR3 sequences, over 15% of them singletons. Sample: PBMCs, taken 15 days after the yellow fever booster vaccination. These receptors were collected from a man aged 25-45 years who received the YFV17D yellow fever vaccine.

This clonotype has a handful of counts. The gene calls are TRBV5-4 and TRBJ2-2; either TRBD1 or TRBD2 may supply D (6 bases each). V was clipped by 0 bases and J by 10 bases, with 10 bases between them. The germline V gene has CDR1 SGHNT and CDR2 YYREEE (reference sequence). The CDR3 sequence is 13 residues long. The DNA for the CDR3 is TGTGCCAGCAGCTTGGAGGCGGGACAGGAGCTGTTTTTT. Translation: CASSLEAGQELFF. Based on the CDR3 plus reference TRBV5-4 and TRBJ2-2, the full variable domain is ETGVTQSPTHLIKTRGQQVTLRCSSQSGHNTVSWYQQALGQGPQFIFQYYREEENGRGNFPPRFSGLQFPNYSSELNVNALELDDSALYLCASSLEAGQELFFGEGSRLTVL.

J is TRBJ2-1 and V is TRBV7-9; TRBD2 matches 9 bases. Losses at the gene ends were 5 bases for V and 6 bases for J; bases not matched to a gene: 11. This CDR3 contains 16 residues. Germline-derived CDR1 and CDR2 are SEHNR and FQNEAQ (reference sequence). As DNA, the CDR3 is TGTGCCAGCAGCCCTGAAGGCGGGAGGGCGTTCAATGAGCAGTTCTTC. Its protein is CASSPEGGRAFNEQFF.

In this sample, this clonotype turned up a few times. V usage is TRBV21-1 and J usage is TRBJ1-5; whether TRBD1, the table's D call, matches the DNA was not checked. TRBV21-1 is flagged as a pseudogene. The CDR3 covers 17 residues. DNA for the CDR3: TGTGCCAGCAGCAAAGGCGGGACAGCATATAGCAATCAGCCCCAGCATTTT. It yields the protein CASSKGGTAYSNQPQHF.

This clonotype was seen only a few times. V and J are TRBV7-9 and TRBJ2-2; 10 positions match TRBD2. This CDR3 is built from 15 residues. V dropped 2 bases and J dropped 5; count of bases not matched to a gene: 2. In germline, CDR1 is SEHNR, CDR2 FQNEAQ (reference sequence). The CDR3 DNA reads TGTGCCAGCAGCTTACAGACTAGCGGGACCGGGGAGCTGTTTTTT. This sequence encodes CASSLQTSGTGELFF.

The chain couples TRBV5-5 to TRBJ2-7, with D uncertain. Between the trimmed V and J ends, which lost 3 bases and 1 base, there was a span of 17 bases. The CDR3 has 16 residues. Germline CDR1 is SGHKS and CDR2 is YYEKEE (reference sequence). For the CDR3, the DNA is TGTGCCAGCAGCTCCCCGTCCATAACGGCGTCCTACGAGCAGTACTTC. Residues: CASSSPSITASYEQYF. The full variable domain, in which reference TRBV5-5 and TRBJ2-7 provide the parts outside the CDR3, is DAGVTQSPTHLIKTRGQQVTLRCSPISGHKSVSWYQQVLGQGPQFIFQYYEKEERGRGNFPDRFSARQFPNYSSELNVNALLLGDSALYLCASSSPSITASYEQYFGPGTRLTVT.

This chain joins TRBV25-1 and TRBJ2-5; D is ambiguous. With 1 base removed from V and 3 bases from J, the gap between germline ends came to 12 bases. This CDR3 has 15 residues. Germline V gene data show CDR1 as MGHDK and CDR2 as SYGVNS. The CDR3 DNA reads TGTGCCAGCAGTGAATGGAGTAACGGAAAAGAGACCCAGTACTTC. This translates into CASSEWSNGKETQYF.